Listed below are T cell receptor beta chains from one sample, sequenced in a study of T cells in Graves' hyperthyroidism and ophthalmopathy. MiXCR was run by TCRdb on the multiplex PCR reads, yielding one entry per CDR3 protein. The sample carries under 400,000 distinct CDR3 sequences, 18% recorded once. Material for sequencing was blood. These receptor sequences come from a woman aged 40 to 50 with Graves' ophthalmopathy. Both conserved end residues are part of each CDR3. A D gene is named only where the DNA matches it firmly. Where a row states a size, it is once, few, many or the class of an expanded clone; other rows omit it.

j_call clone_size v_call d_call cdr3_nt cdr3_aa
TRBJ2-7 many TRBV29-1 NA TGCAGCGTCCAAAGCGCGGTTTTCTCCTACGAGCAGTACTTC CSVQSAVFSYEQYF
TRBJ2-5 NA TRBV27 TRBD2 TGTGCCAGCAGCCGCCGACTAGCGGGAGAGTACCAAGAGACCCAGTACTTC CASSRRLAGEYQETQYF
TRBJ1-1 many TRBV30 NA TGTGCCTGGAGCTCCACTATGAGGGCTTTCTTT CAWSSTMRAFF
TRBJ2-7 many TRBV7-9 TRBD2 TGTGCCAGCAGCCCCCGAGCGGGAGCCACCTACGAGCAGTACTTC CASSPRAGATYEQYF
TRBJ1-3 many TRBV6-5 NA TGTGCCAGCAGTTACTCGACCGAGGGCACTCCCGGAAACACCATATATTTT CASSYSTEGTPGNTIYF
TRBJ2-7 many TRBV7-8 NA TGTGCCAGCAGCTTAGCTTGGGAAGGCGAGCAGTACTTC CASSLAWEGEQYF
TRBJ2-6 many TRBV7-6 NA TGTGCCAGCAGCCCCACCCCTGGGGCCAACGTCCTGACTTTC CASSPTPGANVLTF
TRBJ2-7 many TRBV29-1 NA TGCAGCGCCTCGGGTGACCGCGAGCAGTACTTC CSASGDREQYF
TRBJ2-3 many TRBV7-2 NA TGTGCCAGCAGCTTAGACCGTGGCACAGATACGCAGTATTTT CASSLDRGTDTQYF
TRBJ2-5 many TRBV20-1 TRBD2 TGCAGTGCTAGGTCCTTCTCGGGAGGGCCTGAGACCCAGTACTTC CSARSFSGGPETQYF
TRBJ2-5 many TRBV19 NA TGTGCCAGTGGACCCGGGGAGACCCAGTACTTC CASGPGETQYF
TRBJ1-1 many TRBV6-5 NA TGTGCCAGCAGTTATGACAGGCAGAACACTGAAGCTTTCTTT CASSYDRQNTEAFF
TRBJ2-5 few TRBV30 NA TGTGCCTGGAGTTCCCCACGAACCCAGTACTTC CAWSSPRTQYF
TRBJ1-2 many TRBV6-5 NA TGTGCCAGCAGCCGGGGGGCAGCTAACTATGGCTACACCTTC CASSRGAANYGYTF
TRBJ1-5 many TRBV28 NA TGTGCCAGCAGATCCCCGCAAGGGGCAGCGGCTGGGGTCCAGCCCCAGCATTTT CASRSPQGAAAGVQPQHF
TRBJ2-3 NA TRBV30 TRBD2 TGTGCCTGGAGTGGGACTAGCGGAGATACGCAGTATTTT CAWSGTSGDTQYF
TRBJ2-5 many TRBV29-1 NA TGCAGCCTGCGCAGCGGAGAGACCCAGTACTTC CSLRSGETQYF